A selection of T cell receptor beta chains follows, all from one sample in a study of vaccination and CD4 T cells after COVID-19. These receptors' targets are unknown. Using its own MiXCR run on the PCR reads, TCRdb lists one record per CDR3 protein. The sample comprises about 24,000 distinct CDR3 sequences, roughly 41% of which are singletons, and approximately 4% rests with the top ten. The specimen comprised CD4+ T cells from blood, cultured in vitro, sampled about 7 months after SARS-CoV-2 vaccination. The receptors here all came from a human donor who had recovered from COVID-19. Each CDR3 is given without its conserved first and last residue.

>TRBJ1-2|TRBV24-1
ATSEFDRSGNYGYT
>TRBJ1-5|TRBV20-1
SARGYGGQGSNHPQH
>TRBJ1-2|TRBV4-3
ASSQELRPNYGYT
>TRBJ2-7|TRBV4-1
ASSQELLDEQY
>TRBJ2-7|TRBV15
ATSRAGGEQY
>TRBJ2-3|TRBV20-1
SARATSGRSGGQY
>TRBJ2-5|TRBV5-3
ASSLGPSGGKETQY
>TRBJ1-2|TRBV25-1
ASSDPVAGYT
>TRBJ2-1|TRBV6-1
ATKPYLAINYNEQF
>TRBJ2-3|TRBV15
ATSRDKSRRDTQY
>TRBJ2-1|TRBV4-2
ASSQGSYNEQF